The 22 T cell receptor beta chains given below trace back to one sample, sequenced in a study of blood T cell repertoires in COVID-19. TCRdb's table, derived via immunoSEQ multiplex PCR, lists solely in-frame clones and lacks some. The table includes 250,000 or so clones, approximately 86% detected once. Input material: peripheral blood. These receptors all come from a young man with active or convalescent COVID-19.

The chain's CDR3 is CASSLARQGSGYTF. CDR3 bases: TGTGCCAGCAGCTTGGCCCGACAGGGCTCGGGCTACACCTTC. The chain combines TRBV5-4 with TRBJ1-2, with 7 nucleotides matching TRBD1. The V gene's germline CDR1 is SGHNT and CDR2 YYREEE (reference sequence). The CDR3 extends over 14 amino acids. With 0 bases clipped from V and 8 bases from J, the junction kept 7 bases outside the gene matches.

V gene TRBV7-8 combines with J gene TRBJ2-5, with 7 bases aligning to TRBD1. The CDR3 runs 17 residues. Germline CDR1 is SGHVS and CDR2 is FQNEAQ. Trimming removed 3 bases from V and 2 bases from J; junction bases left unmatched: 12. The CDR3 sequence: CASSLGTVSRNQETQYF. The DNA of the CDR3 is TGTGCCAGCAGCTTGGGGACAGTCTCCCGGAATCAAGAGACCCAGTACTTC. The full variable domain, completed using reference TRBV7-8 and TRBJ2-5, is GAGVSQSPRYKVAKRGQDVALRCDPISGHVSLFWYQQALGQGPEFLTYFQNEAQLDKSGLPSDRFFAERPEGSVSTLKIQRTQQEDSAVYLCASSLGTVSRNQETQYFGPGTRLLVL.

Comments on this clone: Other DNA sequences in this sample translate to the same CDR3. V and J are TRBV2 and TRBJ2-7; 8 nucleotides line up with TRBD1. J was trimmed by 0 bases and V by 5 bases; bases with no gene match: 6. CDR3 length: 15 residues. Germline V gene lookup returns CDR1 SNHLY and CDR2 FYNNEI. As DNA, the CDR3 is TGTGCCAGCAGTCAAACAGGGGGTGGCTCCTACGAGCAGTACTTC. Amino acids: CASSQTGGGSYEQYF.

V gene TRBV7-2 combines with J gene TRBJ1-5; D gene uncertain. The CDR3 extends over 13 amino acids. Per germline, CDR1 SGHTA and CDR2 FQGNSA. V was cut by 6 bases and J by 2 bases, with 8 bases left in between. The CDR3 sequence: CASRGDGNQPQHF. The CDR3 DNA follows: TGTGCCAGCAGGGGAGATGGCAATCAGCCCCAGCATTTT.

The chain carries TRBV27 and TRBJ1-2; D might be TRBD1 (6 bases). CDR3 length: 14 residues. Trimming took off 5 bases at V and 8 bases at J, with 18 bases between the two ends. CDR1 MNHEY and CDR2 SMNVEV come from the germline V gene (reference sequence). CDR3 region: CASSLEGGLYGYTF. The CDR3 DNA sequence: TGTGCCAGCAGTCTAGAGGGGGGGCTATACGGCTACACCTTC.

This rearrangement joins TRBV12-3 or TRBV12-4 to TRBJ1-5; 7 bases map to TRBD1. The CDR3 has 13 residues. V shed 4 bases, J shed 7 bases, and the junction held 4 bases outside the gene matches. CDR3 DNA sequence: TGTGCCAGCAGTTGGGACAGTGGGCAGCCCCAGCATTTT. Protein product: CASSWDSGQPQHF.

The rearrangement uses TRBV5-1 and TRBJ2-1, with 9 positions matching TRBD1. The CDR3 is 15 residues long. Trimming at V came to 3 bases and at J to 9 bases, leaving 10 bases not matched to a gene. CDR1 and CDR2 from the germline V gene are SGHRS and YFSETQ. CDR3 bases: TGCGCCAGCAGCTCCGGGACAGGGTTCTCCGGTGAGCAGTTCTTC. Translation gives CASSSGTGFSGEQFF.

The gene calls are TRBV27 and TRBJ1-1; D uncertain. The V end was cut by 3 bases, the J end by 4 bases, with 15 bases between. Germline loops: CDR1 MNHEY, CDR2 SMNVEV (reference sequence). The CDR3 totals 15 residues. The CDR3 region has the DNA TGTGCCAGCAGTTTTCTGCGGCTTTCGCGCACTGAAGCTTTCTTT. This sequence encodes CASSFLRLSRTEAFF.

The chain employs TRBV15 and TRBJ1-2; 12 bases are shared with TRBD1. V shed 0 bases and J 7 bases; nucleotides not matched to a gene: 6. The CDR3 sequence is 16 residues long. The V gene's germline CDR1 is LNHNV and CDR2 YYDKDF (reference sequence). The CDR3 protein is CATSRDGDRGPGGYTF. CDR3 DNA sequence: TGTGCCACCAGCAGAGATGGGGACAGGGGGCCGGGTGGCTACACCTTC.

This chain joins TRBV7-7 and TRBJ2-2; D is possibly TRBD2 (6 bases). The CDR3 has 15 residues. Germline V gene sequence: CDR1 SSHAT, CDR2 FNYEAQ (reference sequence). Trimming took 5 bases from V and 7 from J, leaving 17 bases between them. The CDR3 bases are TGTGCCAGCAGCCCTCTCTCGATGGAGGGCGGGGAGCTGTTTTTT. The encoded protein is CASSPLSMEGGELFF.

The chain employs TRBV18 and TRBJ1-1, with 9 bases matching TRBD1. CDR3 length: 16 amino acids. Per the germline V gene, CDR1 is KGHSH and CDR2 is LQKENI. Trimming at V came to 3 bases and at J to 2 bases, leaving 7 bases not matched to a gene. CDR3 loop: CASSPRQGDQNTEAFF. The CDR3 region has the DNA TGTGCCAGCTCACCCCGACAGGGGGACCAAAACACTGAAGCTTTCTTT. The variable domain in full, with the rest retrieved from reference TRBV18 and TRBJ1-1, is NAGVMQNPRHLVRRRGQEARLRCSPMKGHSHVYWYRQLPEEGLKFMVYLQKENIIDESGMPKERFSAEFPKEGPSILRIQQVVRGDSAAYFCASSPRQGDQNTEAFFGQGTRLTVV.

The chain recombines TRBV5-1 with TRBJ2-3, with a tentative D call TRBD1 (5 bases). V lost 0 bases and J lost 3, with 11 bases in between. Germline V gene data show CDR1 as SGHRS and CDR2 as YFSETQ. The CDR3 consists of 15 residues. The CDR3 DNA reads as TGCGCCAGCAGCTTGGAGAACAGGAGAACAGATACGCAGTATTTT. Its protein product is CASSLENRRTDTQYF.

The V and J genes are TRBV6-1 and TRBJ2-7, with D hard to call. V lost 0 bases, J lost 5 bases, and 8 bases lay in between. This CDR3 comprises 13 residues. CDR1 and CDR2 (germline): MNHNS, SASEGT. The CDR3 loop is CASSEALLNEQYF. CDR3 in DNA: TGTGCCAGCAGTGAAGCGCTTCTAAACGAGCAGTACTTC.

The CDR3: CASNGLRTEAFF. In nucleotides, the CDR3 is TGTGCCAGCAACGGACTTCGGACTGAAGCTTTCTTT. The V gene is TRBV2, the J gene TRBJ1-1; D ambiguous. The CDR3 is 12 amino acids. Germline-derived CDR1 and CDR2 are SNHLY and FYNNEI. V shed 7 bases and J shed 5 bases, with 11 bases lying between them. The full variable domain, completed using reference TRBV2 and TRBJ1-1, is EPEVTQTPSHQVTQMGQEVILRCVPISNHLYFYWYRQILGQKVEFLVSFYNNEISEKSEIFDDQFSVERPDGSNFTLKIRSTKLEDSAMYFCASNGLRTEAFFGQGTRLTVV.

A few counts support this clone. This CDR3 reads CASSLDPQGDEQYF. In DNA, the CDR3 is TGTGCCAGCAGCTTAGATCCACAGGGTGACGAGCAGTACTTC. The chain is built from TRBV7-8 and TRBJ2-7; a weak D match, TRBD1 (6 bases). This CDR3 has 14 residues. Germline CDR1 is SGHVS and CDR2 is FQNEAQ. Trimming shortened V by 1 base and J by 5 bases, and 12 bases separated the two germline ends. Filled out from reference TRBV7-8 and TRBJ2-7, the complete variable domain reads GAGVSQSPRYKVAKRGQDVALRCDPISGHVSLFWYQQALGQGPEFLTYFQNEAQLDKSGLPSDRFFAERPEGSVSTLKIQRTQQEDSAVYLCASSLDPQGDEQYFGPGTRLTVT.

This clone has a single count. The chain employs TRBV19 and TRBJ1-5, with D possibly matching TRBD1 (5 bases). V lost 2 bases, J lost 5 bases, and 13 bases lay in between. The CDR3 loop spans 15 amino acids. Looked up from germline, CDR1 is LNHDA and CDR2 is SQIVND (reference sequence). CDR3 protein: CASSITPGWDQPQHF. In DNA, the CDR3 is TGTGCCAGTAGTATAACTCCAGGGTGGGATCAGCCCCAGCATTTT.

This chain links TRBV5-1 with TRBJ2-1, with D tentatively TRBD2 (5 bases). This CDR3 spans 15 amino acids. CDR1 and CDR2 from the germline V gene are SGHRS and YFSETQ. Trimming took off 4 bases at V and 1 base at J, with 12 bases between the two ends. CDR3: CASSLRPGSYNEQFF. DNA of the CDR3: TGCGCCAGCAGCCTCCGCCCGGGGTCCTACAATGAGCAGTTCTTC.

This chain uses TRBV21-1 with TRBJ2-1; the table calls TRBD2, which could not be checked here. TRBV21-1 is a known pseudogene. The CDR3 covers 17 residues. The CDR3 region is CASSSPGGGLGYNEQFF. CDR3 coding DNA: TGTGCCAGCAGCTCCCCTGGGGGGGGACTAGGGTACAATGAGCAGTTCTTC.

The genes are TRBV27 and TRBJ2-3, with D possibly TRBD2 on 7 matching bases. CDR3 length: 15 residues. Trimming removed 2 bases at V and 5 bases at J, with 14 bases between. The germline V gene encodes CDR1 MNHEY and CDR2 SMNVEV (reference sequence). The CDR3 protein is CASSLRGGLGDTQYF. CDR3 DNA sequence: TGTGCCAGCAGTTTAAGGGGGGGCCTCGGAGATACGCAGTATTTT.

The chain combines TRBV9 with TRBJ1-6; 10 bases are a match to TRBD1. Per germline, CDR1 SGDLS and CDR2 YYNGEE. The CDR3 contains 15 residues. The junction had 5 bases not matched to a gene; V was cut back by 4 bases and J by 7 bases. CDR3 nucleotide sequence: TGTGCCAGCAGCACCCGACAGGGGGCGAATTCACCCCTCCACTTT. Encoded protein: CASSTRQGANSPLHF.

This clone has more than one count but fewer than ten. CDR3 bases: TGTGCCTGGAGTCCCGGGACATTCGTCTCCTACGAGCAGTACTTC. It yields the protein CAWSPGTFVSYEQYF. V and J are TRBV30 and TRBJ2-7; perhaps TRBD1 as D (6 bases). V dropped 2 bases and J dropped 0 bases, with 14 bases sitting between them. Germline CDR1 reads GTSNPN; CDR2 reads SVGIG (reference sequence). The length of the CDR3 is 15 residues.

This chain links TRBV29-1 with TRBJ2-7; 11 bases align to TRBD1. V was clipped by 1 base and J by 4 bases; unmatched bases: 3. Germline V gives CDR1 SQVTM, CDR2 ANQGSEA. This CDR3 region has 14 residues. The CDR3 DNA reads TGCAGCGTTGAAGTAGGGACAGGGGGGTACGAGCAGTACTTC. Protein product: CSVEVGTGGYEQYF.